One and the same sample provided the 23 T cell receptor beta chains below, sequenced in a study of blood T cell repertoires in COVID-19. Clones were sequenced by immunoSEQ multiplex PCR, and TCRdb holds only the in-frame ones, with some missing. The data show tens of thousands of clones, about nine tenths seen once. Sequencing input: peripheral blood. These receptors all come from a woman between 70 and 85 years old with acute or convalescent COVID-19.

The chain carries TRBV2 and TRBJ2-3; TRBD1 might be the D (6 bases). Trimming took off 7 bases at V and 1 base at J, with 15 bases between the two ends. The CDR3 runs to 15 residues. CDR1 is SNHLY and CDR2 is FYNNEI in the germline V gene. CDR3 in amino acids: CASTALGQRTDTQYF. Written as DNA, the CDR3 is TGTGCCAGCACTGCGCTAGGACAGCGCACAGATACGCAGTATTTT.

The gene calls are TRBV6-4 and TRBJ1-6; 8 bases are shared with TRBD1. V dropped 10 bases and J dropped 10; count of bases not matched to a gene: 9. The CDR3 consists of 13 residues. CDR1 and CDR2 from the germline V gene are MRHNA and SNTAGT. CDR3 in DNA: TGTGCCACCCGGGCAGGGGGCTCATCACCCCTCCACTTT. Amino acid sequence: CATRAGGSSPLHF.

CDR3: CASSQETSGRQETQYF. The CDR3 DNA sequence: TGTGCCAGCAGCCAAGAAACTAGCGGGCGTCAAGAGACCCAGTACTTC. The chain links TRBV3-1 (or the pseudogene TRBV3-2) to TRBJ2-5; 9 positions match TRBD2. CDR3 length: 16 amino acids. V lost 0 bases to trimming and J lost 2 bases; unmatched junction nucleotides: 4. Germline V lookup: CDR1 LGHDT, CDR2 YNNKEL (reference sequence).

The V and J genes are TRBV5-6 and TRBJ1-2, with 7 nucleotides matching TRBD1. The junction had 8 bases not matched to a gene; V was cut back by 6 bases and J by 3 bases. Germline-derived CDR1 and CDR2 are SGHDT and YYEEEE. This CDR3 has 14 residues. The CDR3 spells CASNRQGVYYGYTF. In DNA, the CDR3 is TGTGCCAGCAACAGACAGGGTGTATACTATGGCTACACCTTC. Using reference TRBV5-6 and TRBJ1-2 for the parts outside the CDR3, the full variable domain is DAGVTQSPTHLIKTRGQQVTLRCSPKSGHDTVSWYQQALGQGPQFIFQYYEEEERQRGNFPDRFSGHQFPNYSSELNVNALLLGDSALYLCASNRQGVYYGYTFGSGTRLTVV.

The rearrangement joins TRBV2 to TRBJ1-4, with 7 nucleotides matching TRBD1. The CDR3 runs to 13 residues. Germline CDR1 is SNHLY and CDR2 is FYNNEI. V lost 9 bases, J lost 4 bases, and 5 bases stayed unmatched. The CDR3 region is CASTGAINEKLFF. The CDR3, as DNA: TGTGCCAGTACAGGGGCAATTAATGAAAAACTGTTTTTT.

This chain joins TRBV3-1 (or the pseudogene TRBV3-2) and TRBJ1-4, with 9 bases identical to TRBD1. Germline V gene lookup returns CDR1 LGHDT and CDR2 YNNKEL (reference sequence). Trimming removed 2 bases from V and 7 bases from J; junction bases left unmatched: 8. The CDR3 contains 16 residues. The chain's CDR3 is CASSQTHRGRGEKLFF. Written as DNA, the CDR3 is TGTGCCAGCAGCCAAACCCACAGGGGGCGAGGTGAAAAACTGTTTTTT.

The chain combines TRBV14 with TRBJ1-1; 10 bases agree with TRBD1. V shed 1 base, J shed 3 bases, and the junction held 8 bases outside the gene matches. Germline V CDR1 and CDR2: SGHDN, FVKESK. The CDR3 spans 17 residues. This chain's CDR3 is CASSQVWGQGHHTEAFF. CDR3 nucleotides: TGTGCCAGCAGCCAAGTCTGGGGACAGGGGCACCACACTGAAGCTTTCTTT.

The chain couples TRBV7-2 to TRBJ1-2; D is uncertain. This CDR3 comprises 14 residues. The V end lost 4 bases, the J end lost 3 bases, and 12 bases lay between the germline ends. Germline assignment: CDR1 SGHTA and CDR2 FQGNSA. The CDR3 protein is CASSSDFGDYGYTF. The DNA for the CDR3 is TGTGCCAGCAGCTCGGACTTTGGGGACTATGGCTACACCTTC.

The chain combines TRBV27 with TRBJ1-5, with TRBD1 identical over 8 bases. The V gene end was trimmed by 3 bases and the J gene end by 6 bases; junction bases not matched to a gene: 1. Per germline, CDR1 MNHEY and CDR2 SMNVEV (reference sequence). The CDR3 contains 13 residues. The CDR3 protein is CASSFRGPQPQHF. The CDR3 nucleotides read TGTGCCAGCAGTTTCAGGGGGCCTCAGCCCCAGCATTTT.

This chain joins TRBV28 and TRBJ1-1; D ambiguous. From germline, CDR1 is MDHEN and CDR2 SYDVKM. Trimming removed 2 bases at V and 4 bases at J, with 8 bases between. This CDR3 spans 13 amino acids. DNA of the CDR3: TGTGCCAGCAGTTTACGGGGTTTCACTGAAGCTTTCTTT. It is translated as CASSLRGFTEAFF.

The chain links TRBV18 to TRBJ2-7; 8 nucleotides align to TRBD1. The CDR3 has 15 amino acids. Germline CDR1 and CDR2: KGHSH and LQKENI. The V and J ends lost 1 base and 1 base, in that order; junction bases with no gene match: 3. The CDR3 coding sequence is TGTGCCAGCTCACCACAACGGGACAGGTCCTACGAGCAGTACGTC. It yields the protein CASSPQRDRSYEQYV.

V is TRBV18 and J is TRBJ2-7; 9 nucleotides line up with TRBD1. J was trimmed by 3 bases and V by 3 bases; bases with no gene match: 3. Germline CDR1 and CDR2: KGHSH and LQKENI. The CDR3 extends over 14 amino acids. The chain's CDR3 is CASSPGTGSYEQYV. DNA for the CDR3: TGTGCCAGCTCACCTGGGACAGGGAGCTACGAGCAGTACGTC.

This clone was seen just once. V and J are TRBV6-2 or TRBV6-3 and TRBJ2-7; 9 bases match TRBD2. CDR3 length: 15 residues. The germline V gene encodes CDR1 MNHEY and CDR2 SVGEGT. J was trimmed by 6 bases and V by 6 bases; bases with no gene match: 12. CDR3 nucleotide sequence: TGTGCCAGCAGACCTGCCGGGACTAGCCTTTCCGAGCAGTACTTC. Its translation: CASRPAGTSLSEQYF.

As DNA, the CDR3 is TGCAGTGCTAGTGGCGGGCCCTCCTACAATGAGCAGTTCTTC. Translation gives CSASGGPSYNEQFF. V usage is TRBV20-1 and J usage is TRBJ2-1; tentatively, D is TRBD2 (5 bases). The CDR3 has 14 residues. Deletions cut 3 bases from V and 0 bases from J, with 9 bases between. From germline, CDR1 is DFQATT and CDR2 SNEGSKA (reference sequence).

About this clone itself: The same CDR3 arises from other DNA sequences in this sample as well. The chain uses TRBV1 and TRBJ2-7; TRBD2 is the table's D call and was not checked against the DNA. TRBV1 is tagged as a pseudogene. The CDR3 is made up of 16 amino acids. The CDR3 protein is CTSSQDWRGVPYEQYV. The CDR3, as DNA: TGCACCAGCAGCCAAGATTGGCGGGGGGTGCCCTACGAGCAGTATGTC.

V usage is TRBV7-6 and J usage is TRBJ2-3; possible D gene TRBD1, 6 bases. The V end lost 4 bases, the J end lost 0 bases, and 17 bases lay between the germline ends. Germline loops: CDR1 SGHVS, CDR2 FNYEAQ. The CDR3 contains 17 residues. The CDR3 sequence is CASSSGTIAHSTDTQYF. CDR3 coding DNA: TGTGCCAGCAGCTCAGGGACAATAGCCCATAGCACAGATACGCAGTATTTT.

The V gene is TRBV28, the J gene TRBJ1-4; D gene uncertain. The CDR3 length is 15 residues. V was clipped by 2 bases and J by 4 bases, with 11 bases between them. Germline V gene data show CDR1 as MDHEN and CDR2 as SYDVKM. In nucleotides, the CDR3 is TGTGCCAGCAGTTTAAACGCAGGACTTAATGAAAAACTGTTTTTT. It is translated as CASSLNAGLNEKLFF.

This clone was found a few times. The V gene is TRBV6-5, the J gene TRBJ1-5, with 9 bases lining up with TRBD1. Germline CDR1 reads MNHEY; CDR2 reads SVGAGI. V shed 7 bases and J 5 bases; nucleotides not matched to a gene: 6. The CDR3 is 14 residues long. The CDR3 region is CASTGNRGHQPQHF. CDR3 nucleotides: TGTGCCAGCACGGGTAACAGGGGGCATCAGCCCCAGCATTTT.

This clone was picked up one time. The rearrangement joins TRBV13 to TRBJ2-5; 7 bases are shared with TRBD1. Germline CDR1 and CDR2: PRHDT and FYEKMQ (reference sequence). This CDR3 contains 16 residues. V was pared by 5 bases and J by 4 bases, with 13 bases of the junction left unmatched. CDR3 loop: CASSRRTGRQGETQYF. CDR3 DNA sequence: TGTGCCAGCAGCCGAAGGACAGGACGGCAAGGAGAGACCCAGTACTTC.

The V gene is TRBV18, the J gene TRBJ2-2; possible D gene TRBD1, 6 bases. This CDR3 is built from 15 residues. Trimming pared 2 bases from V and 4 bases from J, leaving 11 bases between. The germline V gene has CDR1 KGHSH and CDR2 LQKENI. This chain's CDR3 is CASSPKQGPTGELFF. CDR3 DNA sequence: TGTGCCAGCTCACCAAAACAGGGTCCCACCGGGGAGCTGTTTTTT. The full variable domain, completed using reference TRBV18 and TRBJ2-2, is NAGVMQNPRHLVRRRGQEARLRCSPMKGHSHVYWYRQLPEEGLKFMVYLQKENIIDESGMPKERFSAEFPKEGPSILRIQQVVRGDSAAYFCASSPKQGPTGELFFGEGSRLTVL.

The V gene is TRBV7-7, the J gene TRBJ2-2; D not resolved. The CDR3 covers 16 residues. Per the germline V gene, CDR1 is SSHAT and CDR2 is FNYEAQ (reference sequence). V lost 1 base to trimming and J lost 1 base, with 10 bases between them. CDR3 residues: CASSLVTLLNTGELFF. The DNA of the CDR3 is TGTGCCAGCAGCTTAGTAACCCTATTGAACACCGGGGAGCTGTTTTTT.

CDR3 in DNA: TGTGCCATCAGTGAGGGGGGAGGGAGTATGAACACTGAAGCTTTCTTT. It yields the protein CAISEGGGSMNTEAFF. The chain uses TRBV10-3 and TRBJ1-1, with a tentative D call TRBD1 (5 bases). There are 16 residues in the CDR3. Looked up from germline, CDR1 is ENHRY and CDR2 is SYGVKD. Trimming left V 2 bases short and J 0 bases short, with 13 bases between.

This CDR3 is CASSGTGARNTEAFF. The CDR3 nucleotides read TGTGCCAGCAGCGGGACAGGGGCGCGGAACACTGAAGCTTTCTTT. This chain joins TRBV3-1 (or the pseudogene TRBV3-2) and TRBJ1-1; 10 nucleotides align to TRBD1. The germline V gene has CDR1 LGHDT and CDR2 YNNKEL (reference sequence). Trimming cost V 5 bases and J 1 base; bases outside gene matches: 4. CDR3 length equals 15 residues.